This TCR beta chain derives from a study of preoperative IRX-2 immunotherapy in early breast cancer. The treatment here: preoperative locoregional IRX-2 cytokine immunotherapy. Patients received preoperative, locoregional IRX-2 cytokine immunotherapy in a phase Ib study. Sequenced by immunoSEQ multiplex PCR; TCRdb stores in-frame clones only, minus some. Among fewer than 30,000 clones listed, 85% to 90% were seen once. This CDR3 is 15 amino acids long. V gave up 1 base and J gave up 6 bases, with 14 bases separating them. Germline CDR1 and CDR2: SGHVS and FQNEAQ. The chain recombines TRBV7-8 with TRBJ2-3; maybe TRBD2 (6 bases). Collection of the sample occurred from a patient treated with IRX-2 immunotherapy. This receptor was identified in a human donor with breast cancer. Written as DNA, the CDR3 is TGTGCCAGCAGCTTAGAGGCGGGGAACTATGATACGCAGTATTTT. Protein sequence: CASSLEAGNYDTQYF.